Listed below are T cell receptor beta chains from one sample, sequenced in a study of T cells in Graves' hyperthyroidism and ophthalmopathy. TCRdb re-derived calls from the multiplex PCR reads in MiXCR, one entry per CDR3 protein. The sample holds some 270,000 distinct CDR3 sequences, more than 20% seen once. Sequencing was performed on blood. These TCRs come from a woman between 40 and 55 years old with Graves' ophthalmopathy. Each CDR3 is given with its conserved first and last residue. D genes are given only for firm matches. Clone size, where shown, is once, few, many, or a class for clones that have expanded.

j_gene	abundance	v_gene	d_gene	CDR3nt	CDR3aa
TRBJ2-7	many	TRBV7-2	.	TGTGCCAGCAGCTTTTATGGTGGTCCCTACGAGCAGTACTTC	CASSFYGGPYEQYF
TRBJ2-7	many	TRBV6-5	.	TGTGCCAGCAGCCGAGGCCTCGGGTACGAGCAGTACTTC	CASSRGLGYEQYF
TRBJ2-7	many	TRBV19	TRBD1	TGTGCCAGTAGTACCACGGACAGGGCGAGGGAGCAGTACTTC	CASSTTDRAREQYF
TRBJ1-2	many	TRBV12-3/TRBV12-4	.	TGTGCCAGCAGGGTGGACAGCATTTCTAACTATGGCTACACCTTC	CASRVDSISNYGYTF
TRBJ2-7	many	TRBV30	TRBD2	TGTGCCTGGAGTGTAGGGACTAGCGGGCGGTACGAGCAGTACTTC	CAWSVGTSGRYEQYF
TRBJ2-6	few	TRBV6-1	TRBD1	TGTGCCAGCAGGCCACAGGGGTCTGGGGCCAACGTCCTGACTTTC	CASRPQGSGANVLTF
TRBJ2-2	many	TRBV28	.	TGTGCCAGCAGCCCAGGGGGGACCGGGGAGCTGTTTTTT	CASSPGGTGELFF
TRBJ2-7	few	TRBV28	.	TGTGCCAGCAGAGCTACAGAGTACGAGCAGTACTTC	CASRATEYEQYF
TRBJ1-1	.	TRBV12-3/TRBV12-4	.	TGTGCCAGCAGTTCCTACCAGGAGTACACTGAAGCTTTCTTT	CASSSYQEYTEAFF
TRBJ2-2	.	TRBV28	.	TGTGCCAGCAGTTTATCAGGTTACAAGGGGGACACCGGGGAGCTGTTTTTT	CASSLSGYKGDTGELFF
TRBJ2-7	.	TRBV15	.	TGTGCCACCAGCAGCCCCCCCAGCGATGAGCAGTACTTC	CATSSPPSDEQYF
TRBJ2-2	many	TRBV2	.	TGTGCCAGCAGTGGTGATACCTACACCGGGGAGCTGTTTTTT	CASSGDTYTGELFF
TRBJ1-2	.	TRBV12-3/TRBV12-4	.	TGTGCCAGCAGTGAGGACAGAGTTAACTATGGCTACACCTTC	CASSEDRVNYGYTF
TRBJ2-5	many	TRBV3-1	TRBD1	TGTGCCAGCAGCGCCAAGATGGGGGGACAGGGGGTTCGAGAGACCCAGTACTTC	CASSAKMGGQGVRETQYF
TRBJ2-7	many	TRBV6-1	.	TGTGCCAGCAGTGAAGCGCTTCAGGGATCCTACGAGCAGTACTTC	CASSEALQGSYEQYF
TRBJ2-2	many	TRBV12-3/TRBV12-4	.	TGTGCCAGCAGCCATCCCAACAGGGTTTCTTCCGGGGAGCTGTTTTTT	CASSHPNRVSSGELFF
TRBJ2-5	.	TRBV28	.	TGTGCCAGCAGTTCTCCCTTCGAGACCCAGTACTTC	CASSSPFETQYF
TRBJ2-4	.	TRBV4-1	TRBD2	TGCGCCAGCAGCCAACGGACTAGCGGGAGTTTCGAAAACATTCAGTACTTC	CASSQRTSGSFENIQYF
TRBJ1-5	many	TRBV28	.	TGTGCCAGCAGTTTATGGGGCAGGGCTCAGCCCCAGCATTTT	CASSLWGRAQPQHF
TRBJ1-5	.	TRBV24-1	.	TGTGCCACCAGCAGGGAGGGAGATAGCAATCAGCCCCAGCATTTT	CATSREGDSNQPQHF
TRBJ2-4	many	TRBV28	.	TGTGCCACCCTAGGAGGACAGACAGCCAAAAACATTCAGTACTTC	CATLGGQTAKNIQYF
TRBJ1-1	.	TRBV19	.	TGTGCCAGTAGTATTGGACCGGACGGGAACACTGAAGCTTTCTTT	CASSIGPDGNTEAFF
TRBJ2-7	many	TRBV28	TRBD2	TGTGCCAGCAGTAACCATCCTAGCGGGAGTCCGTACGAGCAGTACTTC	CASSNHPSGSPYEQYF
TRBJ1-1	.	TRBV6-2/TRBV6-3	TRBD1	TGTGCCAGCAGGGACCAGGGGGCGCACACTGAAGCTTTCTTT	CASRDQGAHTEAFF
TRBJ2-5	many	TRBV28	TRBD1	TGTGCCAGCAGCGGGGCCGGGACAGGGACAGAGACCCAGTACTTC	CASSGAGTGTETQYF
TRBJ2-5	many	TRBV29-1	TRBD2	TGCAGCGTCGCCGGGGGGGGACGGGAGACCCAGTACTTC	CSVAGGGRETQYF
TRBJ1-2	many	TRBV6-1	.	TGTGCCAGCAGTGAAGGGACACCCTTCGACGGCTACACCTTC	CASSEGTPFDGYTF
TRBJ1-2	many	TRBV29-1	.	TGCAGCGTTGAGCGGGGGGAGAGCGGCTACACCTTC	CSVERGESGYTF
TRBJ1-5	many	TRBV12-3/TRBV12-4	.	TGTGCCAGCACCTTAGGAGGGTGGGGGGGGATAGACAATCAGCCCCAGCATTTT	CASTLGGWGGIDNQPQHF
TRBJ1-3	many	TRBV28	.	TGTGCCAGCAGTCCCGCAGGGGAGACTGGAAACACCATATATTTT	CASSPAGETGNTIYF
TRBJ1-1	few	TRBV12-3/TRBV12-4	.	TGTGCCAGCAGGGATCAGAGAAACACTGAAGCTTTCTTT	CASRDQRNTEAFF
TRBJ1-5	many	TRBV4-1	.	TGCGCCAGCAGCCAAGATTTAGCTCCTCAGCCCCAGCATTTT	CASSQDLAPQPQHF
TRBJ1-6	many	TRBV28	.	TGTGCCAGCAGTTTACCCGGTGGCAGGCCGGGACGGGCCCTCCACTTT	CASSLPGGRPGRALHF
TRBJ1-5	.	TRBV10-1	TRBD1	TGCGCCAGCCACGCCGCGGGACAGATTTGGTTGGTGGGTCAGCCCCAGCATTTT	CASHAAGQIWLVGQPQHF
TRBJ2-7	many	TRBV10-3	.	TGTGCCATCAGTGAGGCAGAGTTCGAGCAGTACTTC	CAISEAEFEQYF
TRBJ2-7	many	TRBV11-2	TRBD2	TGTGCCAGCAGCTTAGTAACCGGGACTAGCGGGGGGAGCTACGAGCAGTACTTC	CASSLVTGTSGGSYEQYF
TRBJ2-2	.	TRBV28	.	TGTACCAGCAGTCCGGCGACTGGTACCTCCGGGGAGCTGTTTTTT	CTSSPATGTSGELFF